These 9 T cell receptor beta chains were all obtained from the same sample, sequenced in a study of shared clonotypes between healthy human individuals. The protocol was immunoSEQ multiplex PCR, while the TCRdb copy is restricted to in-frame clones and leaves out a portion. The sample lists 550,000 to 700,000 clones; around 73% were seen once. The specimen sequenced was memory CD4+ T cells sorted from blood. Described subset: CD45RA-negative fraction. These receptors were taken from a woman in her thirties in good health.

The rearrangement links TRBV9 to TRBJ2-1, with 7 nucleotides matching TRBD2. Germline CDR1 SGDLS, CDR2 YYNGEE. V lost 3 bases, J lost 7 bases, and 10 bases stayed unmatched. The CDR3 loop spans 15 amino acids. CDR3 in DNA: TGTGCCAGCAGCGCCGCTGGGAGGGCCGGGAATGAGCAGTTCTTC. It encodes CASSAAGRAGNEQFF.

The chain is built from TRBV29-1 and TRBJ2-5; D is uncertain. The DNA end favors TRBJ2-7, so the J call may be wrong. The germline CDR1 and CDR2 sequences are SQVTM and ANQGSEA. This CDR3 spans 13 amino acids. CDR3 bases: TGCAGCGTTGCCAGGACGGCAACCTACGAGCAGTACTTC. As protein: CSVARTATYEQYF.

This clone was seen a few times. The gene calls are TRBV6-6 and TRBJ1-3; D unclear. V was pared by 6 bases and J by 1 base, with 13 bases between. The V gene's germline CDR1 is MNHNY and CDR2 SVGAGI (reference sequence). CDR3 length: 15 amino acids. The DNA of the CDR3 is TGTGCCAGCAGAGAGACGGGAATATCTGGAAACACCATATATTTT. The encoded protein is CASRETGISGNTIYF.

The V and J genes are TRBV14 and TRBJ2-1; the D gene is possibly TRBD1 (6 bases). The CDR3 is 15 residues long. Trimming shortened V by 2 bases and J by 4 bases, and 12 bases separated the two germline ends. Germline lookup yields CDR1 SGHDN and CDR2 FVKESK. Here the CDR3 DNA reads TGTGCCAGCAGCCAACAGGGGTTGTCGTACAATGAGCAGTTCTTC. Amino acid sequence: CASSQQGLSYNEQFF.

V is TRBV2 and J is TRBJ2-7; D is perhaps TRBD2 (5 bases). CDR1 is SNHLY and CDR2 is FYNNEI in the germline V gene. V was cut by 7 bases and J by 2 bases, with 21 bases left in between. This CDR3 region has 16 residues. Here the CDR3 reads CASKGSWASRAYEQYF. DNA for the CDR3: TGTGCCAGCAAGGGATCGTGGGCTAGCCGTGCCTACGAGCAGTACTTC.

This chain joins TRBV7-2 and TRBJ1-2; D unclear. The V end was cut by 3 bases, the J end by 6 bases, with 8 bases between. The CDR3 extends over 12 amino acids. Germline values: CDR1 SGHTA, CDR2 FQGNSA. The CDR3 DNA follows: TGTGCCAGCAGCTTCTATGGAAATGGCTACACCTTC. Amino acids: CASSFYGNGYTF.

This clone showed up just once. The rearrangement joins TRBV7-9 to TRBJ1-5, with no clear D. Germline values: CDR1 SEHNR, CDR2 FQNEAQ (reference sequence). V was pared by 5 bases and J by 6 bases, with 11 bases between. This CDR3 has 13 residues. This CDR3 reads CASSPYTGQPQHF. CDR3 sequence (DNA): TGTGCCAGCAGCCCCTACACGGGTCAGCCCCAGCATTTT.

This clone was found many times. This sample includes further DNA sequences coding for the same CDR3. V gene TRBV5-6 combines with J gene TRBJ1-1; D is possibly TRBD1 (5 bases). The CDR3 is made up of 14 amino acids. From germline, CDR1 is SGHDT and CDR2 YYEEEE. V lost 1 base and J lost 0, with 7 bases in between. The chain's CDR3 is CASSLLGVNTEAFF. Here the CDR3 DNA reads TGTGCCAGCAGCTTGCTGGGGGTGAACACTGAAGCTTTCTTT.

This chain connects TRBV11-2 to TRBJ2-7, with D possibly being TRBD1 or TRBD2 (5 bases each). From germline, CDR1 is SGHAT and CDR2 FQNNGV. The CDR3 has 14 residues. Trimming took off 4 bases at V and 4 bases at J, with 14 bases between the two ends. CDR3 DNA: TGTGCCAGCAGCTCGGGGCGCAGGGCGTACGAGCAGTACTTC. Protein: CASSSGRRAYEQYF.